This T cell receptor beta chain was identified during a study of OX40 agonist ivuxolimab in advanced cancers. Study-level background: Ivuxolimab, an agonistic anti-OX40 (CD134) antibody, was given to patients. Findings and caveats of the study: Low clonal expansion, among the lowest seen, marked partial responders at 0.1-3.0 mg/kg.

Excluded were patients having autoimmune disease history or systemic immunosuppression. On this clone: Its antigen is not identified.

This table comes from immunoSEQ multiplex PCR, and its TCRdb copy is limited to in-frame clones, with some not included. The sample lists 50,000 or so clones, less than 90% occurring once. V was clipped by 4 bases and J by 0 bases, with 9 bases between them. From germline, CDR1 is GTSNPN and CDR2 SVGIG (reference sequence). The CDR3 totals 13 residues. This rearrangement joins TRBV30 to TRBJ1-1; D not resolved. The sequencing used CD4+ or CD8+ T cells sorted from blood, collected in a trial of the OX40 agonist ivuxolimab. The TCR comes from an adult with an advanced solid tumor such as melanoma, head and neck, liver or kidney cancer. In DNA form, the CDR3 reads TGTGCCTGGATACCACCTATGAACACTGAAGCTTTCTTT. This translates into CAWIPPMNTEAFF.